A single T cell receptor (beta chain) is shown here with its context. This record comes from a study of long-term antiretroviral therapy in people with HIV. This CDR3 is built from 14 residues. Germline V lookup: CDR1 SGHRS, CDR2 YFSETQ. Germline trimming cut 7 bases from V and 7 bases from J; bases unmatched to any gene: 8. The immunoSEQ assay was v3.0, run at survey level. The sequencing target was about 35,000-55,000 T-cell genomes per sample. Only in-frame clones appear in the TCRdb table, and some are missing; sequencing was by immunoSEQ multiplex PCR. The repertoire includes 30,000 to 40,000 clones, around 82% of them detected once, and roughly 14% sits in the top ten. Each contributor possessed a minimum of one pre-ART and a minimum of two post-ART PBMC samples.

The input for sequencing was unsorted PBMCs, taken 0.3 years after starting antiretroviral therapy. The chain employs TRBV5-1 and TRBJ2-1, with 10 bases fitting TRBD2. The receptor's source is a young man with HIV. CDR3 region: CASWLAGVENEQFF. The CDR3, as DNA: TGCGCCAGCTGGCTAGCGGGAGTAGAAAATGAGCAGTTCTTC.